This is a list of T cell receptor beta chains from one sample in a study of OX40 agonist ivuxolimab in advanced cancers. Repertoires were generated with immunoSEQ multiplex PCR, while TCRdb's copy carries only in-frame clones and drops some. The sample holds 65,000 to 95,000 clones, about four fifths seen once. The input for sequencing was CD4+ or CD8+ T cells sorted from blood, taken in a trial of the OX40 agonist ivuxolimab. The receptor source for this set is an adult with an advanced solid tumor such as melanoma, head and neck, liver or kidney cancer. The CDR3 runs from the conserved cysteine through the conserved F or W. D genes are given only for firm matches. Not all rows give a size; the values are once, few, many and, for expanded clones, a class.

abundance	v_gene	len	d_gene	j_gene	CDR3nt	CDR3aa
once	TRBV10-3	15	TRBD1	TRBJ2-7	TGTGCCATCAGTGATGGGACAGGCGCTGGCCACGAGCAGTACTTC	CAISDGTGAGHEQYF
-	TRBV7-2	19	-	TRBJ2-7	TGTGCCAGCAGCCACACCCGTGTGGGGACTGCCCATAGCTCCTACGAGCAGTACTTC	CASSHTRVGTAHSSYEQYF
-	TRBV2	15	-	TRBJ2-2	TGTGCCAGCAGTGTAACACTAGCGAACACCGGGGAGCTGTTTTTT	CASSVTLANTGELFF
-	TRBV7-2	14	-	TRBJ2-7	TGTGCCAGCAGCACCCGGGACGCCTTTTACGAGCAGTACTTC	CASSTRDAFYEQYF
once	TRBV10-2	15	TRBD1	TRBJ2-3	TGCGCCAGCAGTGACGGACAGGCAAGCACAGATACGCAGTATTTT	CASSDGQASTDTQYF
few	TRBV2	15	-	TRBJ1-2	TGTGCCAGCAGAGTAATTGGGGGCTTTGGCTATGGCTACACCTTC	CASRVIGGFGYGYTF
once	TRBV11-2	14	TRBD1	TRBJ1-1	TGTGCCAGCAGCCCGGACAGGGGTAACACTGAAGCTTTCTTT	CASSPDRGNTEAFF
-	TRBV7-2	16	TRBD2	TRBJ2-5	TGTGCCAGCAGCTTAGGGGCTAGCGGGGGGAGAGAGACCCAGTACTTC	CASSLGASGGRETQYF
-	TRBV2	14	TRBD1	TRBJ1-1	TGTGCCAGCGCCGGACAGGGCCCGAACACTGAAGCTTTCTTT	CASAGQGPNTEAFF
-	TRBV29-1	13	-	TRBJ2-3	TGCAGCGTGGAGGCCGGGGTAACAGATACGCAGTATTTT	CSVEAGVTDTQYF
-	TRBV19	12	-	TRBJ2-2	TGTGCCAGTACCTCGGGTTGGGGAGAGCTGTTTTTT	CASTSGWGELFF
-	TRBV29-1	13	-	TRBJ1-1	TGCAGCGTTGGAGAACAGGGCAAAACTGAAGCTTTCTTT	CSVGEQGKTEAFF
-	TRBV27	14	TRBD1	TRBJ2-2	TGTGCCAGCAGTGGACAGGTCGACACCGGGGAGCTGTTTTTT	CASSGQVDTGELFF
-	TRBV7-2	12	-	TRBJ1-1	TGTGCCAGCAGCTTGACGGACATGCGATCTTTCTTT	CASSLTDMRSFF
-	TRBV7-2	14	-	TRBJ1-2	TGTGCCAGCAGCCCTCAGACAGGTACCTATGGCTACACCTTC	CASSPQTGTYGYTF
-	TRBV30	13	-	TRBJ1-2	TGTGCCTGGAGTGTAGGTGGGAACGGGGGCTACACCTTC	CAWSVGGNGGYTF
once	TRBV19	16	TRBD2	TRBJ2-2	TGTGCCAGTAGTGTGACTAGCGGGAGATATGGCGGGGAGCTGTTTTTT	CASSVTSGRYGGELFF
-	TRBV18	14	-	TRBJ2-3	TGTGCCAGCTCACCCCCGCCAAGCACAGATACGCAGTATTTT	CASSPPPSTDTQYF
-	TRBV2	14	TRBD1	TRBJ2-7	TGTGCCAGCAGTGCGGACAGGGGTTCCTACGAGCAGTACTTC	CASSADRGSYEQYF
-	TRBV4-2	15	-	TRBJ2-7	TGTGCCAGCAGCCCCGTCGGGCAGTCATCCTACGAGCAGTACTTC	CASSPVGQSSYEQYF
-	TRBV6-5	16	-	TRBJ1-6	TGTGCCAGCAGTTACACCCTCCCGGGGTATAATTCACCCCTCCACTTT	CASSYTLPGYNSPLHF
once	TRBV18	16	TRBD1	TRBJ1-3	TGTGCCAGCTCAAATGAACAGGGGGCGACTGGAAACACCATATATTTT	CASSNEQGATGNTIYF
-	TRBV19	15	-	TRBJ1-4	TGTGCCAGTAGTATAGGCGTGGAGAAAGGGGGTAAACTGTTTTTT	CASSIGVEKGGKLFF
few	TRBV4-1	18	TRBD2	TRBJ2-2	TGCGCCAGCAGCCAATCCCCGACTAGCGGACCGAACACCGGGGAGCTGTTTTTT	CASSQSPTSGPNTGELFF
-	TRBV5-1	15	TRBD1	TRBJ1-1	TGCGCCAGCAGCAGGGGGGCGACAGGGGACACTGAAGCTTTCTTT	CASSRGATGDTEAFF
-	TRBV7-2	15	-	TRBJ1-5	TGTGCCAGCAGCTTAGTTGGTAATAGCAATCAGCCCCAGCATTTT	CASSLVGNSNQPQHF
-	TRBV7-3	14	-	TRBJ2-5	TGTGCCAGCAGCTTAAGAGGCCCCCAAGAGACCCAGTACTTC	CASSLRGPQETQYF
-	TRBV5-4	14	-	TRBJ2-5	TGTGCCAGCAGCCATGCGGAAGGGCCGGAGACCCAGTACTTC	CASSHAEGPETQYF
-	TRBV4-1	17	-	TRBJ1-1	TGCGCCAGCAGCCAAGGCCGGGGCGCCGAGATGAACACTGAAGCTTTCTTT	CASSQGRGAEMNTEAFF
once	TRBV7-9	15	-	TRBJ2-7	TGTGCCAGCAGCTTAGTTATAGGACGGACCTACGAGCAGTACTTC	CASSLVIGRTYEQYF
-	TRBV2	12	-	TRBJ1-5	TGTGCCAGCAAGGCAGAGAATCAGCCCCAGCATTTT	CASKAENQPQHF
few	TRBV28	14	TRBD2	TRBJ2-7	TGTGCCAGCAGCCCCGGGGGGGTTTCCTACGAGCAGTACTTC	CASSPGGVSYEQYF
-	TRBV4-3	16	TRBD1	TRBJ2-7	TGCGCCAGCAGCCAAGCCCCGGGACAGGGGACCTACGAGCAGTACTTC	CASSQAPGQGTYEQYF
-	TRBV2	16	-	TRBJ1-1	TGTGCCAGCGGAGACATCTGGGGACTAATGAACACTGAAGCTTTCTTT	CASGDIWGLMNTEAFF
-	TRBV10-3	14	-	TRBJ1-2	TGTGCCATCAGTGAGTCTTCGGGTAGGAATGGCTACACCTTC	CAISESSGRNGYTF
-	TRBV15	13	-	TRBJ2-7	TGTGCCACCAGCAGAGATCCAAGCTACGAGCAGTACTTC	CATSRDPSYEQYF
-	TRBV30	14	-	TRBJ1-5	TGTGCCTGGAGTGTTGAAGGCGGCAATCAGCCCCAGCATTTT	CAWSVEGGNQPQHF
-	TRBV25-1	14	-	TRBJ1-5	TGTGCCAGCAGTGAAGGGAGGAGCAATCAGCCCCAGCATTTT	CASSEGRSNQPQHF
-	TRBV5-6	15	TRBD2	TRBJ2-3	TGTGCCAGCAGCCTAGAGCGGGGGGGCACAGATACGCAGTATTTT	CASSLERGGTDTQYF
-	TRBV28	15	-	TRBJ1-2	TGTGCCAGCAGTCTACCCCTCCAGACATATACTGGCTACACCTTC	CASSLPLQTYTGYTF
-	TRBV5-5	15	TRBD1	TRBJ2-7	TGTGCCAGCCAAAGATCCGGGACAGGGGGCGACGAGCAGTACTTC	CASQRSGTGGDEQYF
-	TRBV4-1	12	-	TRBJ1-4	TGCGCCAGCAGCCAAGATGGTCAAAAACTGTTTTTT	CASSQDGQKLFF
-	TRBV14	14	-	TRBJ2-7	TGTGCCAGCAGCCAAGATCAGAGCTCCTACGAGCAGTACTTC	CASSQDQSSYEQYF
-	TRBV2	14	TRBD1	TRBJ1-1	TGTGCCAGCAGTGTACAGGGGGCGAACACTGAAGCTTTCTTT	CASSVQGANTEAFF
few	TRBV5-1	16	TRBD2	TRBJ2-6	TGCGCCAGCAGCTTGGTGGGAGGGGCCGGGGCCAACGTCCTGACTTTC	CASSLVGGAGANVLTF
-	TRBV4-2	15	-	TRBJ2-6	TGTGCCAGCAGCCCTAGGTTCTCTGGGGCCAACGTCCTGACTTTC	CASSPRFSGANVLTF
once	TRBV4-3	13	-	TRBJ2-7	TGCGCCAGCAGCCAAGCTAGGGGTTACGAGCAGTACTTC	CASSQARGYEQYF
once	TRBV21-1	15	-	TRBJ2-1	TGTGCCAGCAGGAGCGAGTCTAGCGTTCCGAATGAGCAGTTCTTC	CASRSESSVPNEQFF
-	TRBV6-5	13	-	TRBJ2-7	TGTGCCAGCAGTGAAATGTCTAGCTCGGAGCAGTACTTC	CASSEMSSSEQYF
-	TRBV4-3	17	TRBD2	TRBJ2-1	TGCGCCAGCAGCCCCGGCCACGGGGGGACCCGGAGGAATGAGCAGTTCTTC	CASSPGHGGTRRNEQFF
-	TRBV6-6	16	-	TRBJ2-1	TGTGCCAGCAGCCCCGCCGGCTCGAGCTCCTACAATGAGCAGTTCTTC	CASSPAGSSSYNEQFF
-	TRBV6-5	15	-	TRBJ1-3	TGTGCCAGCAGTTACGCGTCAGGCTCTGGAAACACCATATATTTT	CASSYASGSGNTIYF
-	TRBV9	14	-	TRBJ1-5	TGTGCCAGCAGCCAGACCCCGGGGGGCCAGCCCCAGCATTTT	CASSQTPGGQPQHF
-	TRBV11-3	14	-	TRBJ1-1	TGTGCCAGCAGCTTAGGTTGGGGGGACACTGAAGCTTTCTTT	CASSLGWGDTEAFF
-	TRBV28	20	TRBD2	TRBJ2-6	TGTGCCAGCAGTCCACTAAAAGGAAGCGGGGGGATCTCTGGGGCCAACGTCCTGACTTTC	CASSPLKGSGGISGANVLTF
-	TRBV4-3	15	TRBD1	TRBJ2-5	TGCGCCAGCAGCCAACTCCGGACAGGGGGAGGTACCCAGTACTTC	CASSQLRTGGGTQYF
-	TRBV7-2	16	-	TRBJ2-7	TGTGCCAGCAGCTTAGCGGGCGGTACTCACTGGAACGAGCAGTACTTC	CASSLAGGTHWNEQYF
-	TRBV4-3	17	-	TRBJ2-1	TGCGCCAGCAGCCAAGATCCCGGCGGGATGTCCTACAATGAGCAGTTCTTC	CASSQDPGGMSYNEQFF
-	TRBV11-3	14	-	TRBJ2-2	TGTGCCAGCAGACCGGGAGCGAACACCGGGGAGCTGTTTTTT	CASRPGANTGELFF